Listed below are T cell receptor beta chains from one sample, sequenced in a study of molecular identifiers for immune sequencing clone quantification. TCRdb recomputed calls from the PCR reads with MiXCR, one row per CDR3 protein. The sample lists 400,000 to 600,000 distinct CDR3 sequences, 20% to 25% occurring once. The sequencing input was naive CD8+ T cells from blood, with Jurkat cell RNA spiked in. These receptors were taken from a human donor in good health. Some libraries in this study had Jurkat cell RNA spiked in. The CDR3 runs from the conserved cysteine through the conserved F or W. D genes are given only for firm matches. Clone size appears in some rows only: once, few, many, or a class for an expanded clone.

v_gene	d_gene	abundance	j_gene	CDR3aa	CDR3nt
TRBV5-1	.	.	TRBJ1-1	CASSGAYTEAFF	TGCGCCAGCAGTGGGGCGTACACTGAAGCTTTCTTT
TRBV29-1	TRBD1	many	TRBJ2-3	CSVEEGDRGITDTQYF	TGCAGCGTTGAAGAGGGGGACAGGGGGATCACAGATACGCAGTATTTT
TRBV5-1	TRBD1	.	TRBJ2-1	CASAQGDEQFF	TGCGCCAGCGCTCAGGGGGATGAGCAGTTCTTC
TRBV10-2	.	few	TRBJ2-7	CASRAGTGAYEQYF	TGCGCCAGCAGAGCGGGGACAGGAGCCTACGAGCAGTACTTC
TRBV29-1	.	many	TRBJ2-2	CSVSYNTGELFF	TGCAGCGTGTCATACAACACCGGGGAGCTGTTTTTT
TRBV20-1	TRBD1	.	TRBJ1-4	CSARDTEGTGLNEKLFF	TGCAGTGCTAGAGATACCGAAGGGACAGGGCTTAATGAAAAACTGTTTTTT
TRBV19	.	few	TRBJ2-2	CASSIGVNGELFF	TGTGCCAGTAGTATAGGTGTAAACGGGGAGCTGTTTTTT
TRBV6-5	TRBD2	.	TRBJ2-7	CASRPLSGRASYEQYF	TGTGCCAGCAGGCCGCTCAGCGGGAGGGCTTCCTACGAGCAGTACTTC
TRBV7-9	.	few	TRBJ1-1	CASSLDSGAFF	TGTGCCAGCAGCTTAGATAGCGGGGCTTTCTTT
TRBV12-3/TRBV12-4	TRBD1	.	TRBJ2-7	CASGTGTGVEQYF	TGTGCCAGCGGGACCGGGACAGGGGTCGAGCAGTACTTC
TRBV28	TRBD1	.	TRBJ2-2	CASSLSGTGGFTGELFF	TGTGCCAGCAGTTTATCTGGGACAGGGGGCTTCACCGGGGAGCTGTTTTTT
TRBV6-2/TRBV6-3	TRBD1	many	TRBJ1-1	CASSRRDREKAFF	TGTGCCAGCAGTAGAAGGGACAGGGAAAAAGCTTTCTTT
TRBV5-1	TRBD2	.	TRBJ2-7	CASSWASGGWEQYF	TGCGCCAGCAGCTGGGCTAGCGGGGGATGGGAGCAGTACTTC
TRBV29-1	.	few	TRBJ2-7	CSAVQGYEQYF	TGCAGCGCCGTTCAGGGCTACGAGCAGTACTTC
TRBV20-1	.	many	TRBJ2-2	CSATRPNTGELFF	TGCAGTGCTACCCGACCGAACACCGGGGAGCTGTTTTTT
TRBV25-1	.	many	TRBJ1-1	CASISLMNTEAFF	TGTGCCAGTATATCCCTCATGAACACTGAAGCTTTCTTT
TRBV4-3	TRBD2	few	TRBJ2-1	CASSPLAGEYNEQFF	TGCGCCAGCAGCCCGTTAGCGGGAGAGTACAATGAGCAGTTCTTC
TRBV3-1	TRBD1	.	TRBJ1-5	CASSQETGNSNQPRHF	TGTGCCAGCAGCCAGGAGACAGGGAATAGCAATCAGCCCCGGCATTTT
TRBV6-5	TRBD1	few	TRBJ2-4	CASSYRQGANIQYF	TGTGCCAGCAGTTACCGGCAGGGGGCGAACATTCAGTACTTC
TRBV7-6	.	few	TRBJ1-2	CASSPGRVGGYTF	TGTGCCAGCAGCCCCGGACGGGTTGGTGGCTACACCTTC
TRBV5-6	TRBD2	.	TRBJ2-1	CASSTNPGLAGGVVYNEQFF	TGTGCCAGCAGCACCAACCCGGGACTAGCGGGGGGCGTAGTATACAATGAGCAGTTCTTC
TRBV7-6	.	few	TRBJ2-7	CASSSEPLGVSYEQYF	TGTGCCAGCAGCTCAGAACCCCTAGGGGTCTCCTACGAGCAGTACTTC
TRBV30	.	many	TRBJ2-7	CAWSVTGNEQYF	TGTGCCTGGAGTGTAACAGGGAACGAGCAGTACTTC
TRBV7-9	.	few	TRBJ1-1	CASRHGAMNTEAFF	TGTGCCAGCAGACACGGGGCCATGAACACTGAAGCTTTCTTT
TRBV20-1	.	many	TRBJ2-3	CSAWASTDTQYF	TGCAGCGCTTGGGCAAGCACAGATACGCAGTATTTT
TRBV28	.	many	TRBJ1-5	CASSPNSYRQPQHF	TGTGCCAGCAGTCCTAATTCATATCGGCAGCCCCAGCATTTT
TRBV11-2	.	few	TRBJ2-1	CASSLGRLGLTHEQFF	TGTGCCAGCAGCTTAGGCCGACTGGGCCTTACACATGAGCAGTTCTTC
TRBV7-9	TRBD1	.	TRBJ1-1	CASCPPDRDGTEASF	TGTGCCAGCTGCCCCCCGGACAGGGACGGTACTGAAGCTTCCTTT
TRBV12-3/TRBV12-4	TRBD1	many	TRBJ2-7	CASSTGTAAYEQYF	TGTGCCAGCAGCACCGGGACAGCTGCCTACGAGCAGTACTTC
TRBV15	.	once	TRBJ2-2	CAARTDPNTGELFF	TGTGCCGCCAGGACGGACCCGAACACCGGGGAGCTGTTTTTT
TRBV2	.	few	TRBJ1-1	CASIRANTEAFF	TGTGCCAGCATCCGGGCGAACACTGAAGCTTTCTTT
TRBV4-3	.	many	TRBJ2-5	CASSQDEAGRETQYF	TGCGCCAGCAGCCAAGATGAGGCAGGGAGAGAGACCCAGTACTTC
TRBV9	.	few	TRBJ2-1	CASSASDNEQFF	TGTGCCAGCAGCGCCTCTGACAATGAGCAGTTCTTC
TRBV12-3/TRBV12-4	.	few	TRBJ2-1	CASSLSLDEQFF	TGTGCCAGCAGTCTCTCTTTGGATGAGCAGTTCTTC
TRBV20-1	.	.	TRBJ2-3	CSASGSWTDTQYF	TGCAGTGCTAGCGGGAGTTGGACAGATACGCAGTATTTT
TRBV4-1	.	few	TRBJ2-1	CASSQGAQGYNEQFF	TGCGCCAGCAGCCAAGGCGCCCAAGGGTACAATGAGCAGTTCTTC
TRBV6-2/TRBV6-3	.	many	TRBJ2-7	CASTSSAGSSEQYF	TGTGCCAGCACCTCCTCCGCCGGGTCGAGCGAGCAGTACTTC
TRBV7-9	TRBD2	many	TRBJ2-7	CASSSASGSYEQYF	TGTGCCAGCAGCTCGGCTAGCGGCTCCTACGAGCAGTACTTC
TRBV27	.	few	TRBJ2-7	CASSLGGVPYEQYF	TGTGCCAGCAGTTTAGGAGGGGTCCCCTACGAGCAGTACTTC
TRBV10-1	.	few	TRBJ2-1	CASSVLGVGHNEQFF	TGCGCCAGCAGTGTTCTAGGGGTTGGGCACAATGAGCAGTTCTTC
TRBV30	.	many	TRBJ2-7	CAWRPGRNSYEQYF	TGTGCCTGGAGGCCGGGACGGAACTCCTACGAGCAGTACTTC
TRBV11-2	.	.	TRBJ1-3	CASTIPKMGGNTIYF	TGTGCCAGCACCATACCAAAAATGGGCGGAAACACCATATATTTT
TRBV7-3	TRBD2	many	TRBJ2-2	CASSPGLVMNTGELFF	TGTGCCAGCAGCCCAGGACTAGTTATGAACACCGGGGAGCTGTTTTTT
TRBV29-1	.	many	TRBJ1-1	CSVPFQGHDTEAFF	TGCAGCGTTCCTTTTCAGGGGCATGACACTGAAGCTTTCTTT
TRBV7-9	TRBD2	.	TRBJ2-1	CASSSNQGLAAYNEQFF	TGTGCCAGCAGCTCGAACCAGGGACTAGCGGCCTACAATGAGCAGTTCTTC
TRBV6-6	.	.	TRBJ2-2	CANGPNTGELFF	TGTGCCAATGGGCCGAACACCGGGGAGCTGTTTTTT
TRBV7-9	.	few	TRBJ2-7	CASSLGFGQSSSYEQYF	TGTGCCAGCAGCTTGGGATTCGGACAGAGCAGCTCCTACGAGCAGTACTTC
TRBV28	TRBD2	many	TRBJ2-3	CASSLPVLAASTDTQYF	TGTGCCAGCAGTCTCCCCGTACTAGCGGCTAGCACAGATACGCAGTATTTT
TRBV5-1	.	many	TRBJ1-1	CASSLAPGPTEAFF	TGCGCCAGCAGCTTGGCCCCAGGGCCCACTGAAGCTTTCTTT
TRBV4-3	.	many	TRBJ2-7	CASSQDSRGGGDEQYF	TGCGCCAGCAGCCAAGACTCCAGGGGAGGGGGCGACGAGCAGTACTTC
TRBV28	TRBD1	many	TRBJ2-1	CASSLLHPGTGGGEQFF	TGTGCCAGCAGTTTGCTCCATCCCGGGACAGGGGGCGGTGAGCAGTTCTTC
TRBV14	.	many	TRBJ2-3	CASSQVGTGGTQYF	TGTGCCAGCAGCCAAGTCGGTACCGGGGGTACGCAGTATTTT
TRBV12-3/TRBV12-4	.	.	TRBJ2-2	CASSPDSPYTGELFF	TGTGCCAGCAGCCCTGACTCTCCGTACACCGGGGAGCTGTTTTTT
TRBV12-3/TRBV12-4	TRBD2	.	TRBJ2-2	CASSLAEVEKLAGGPSGELFF	TGTGCCAGCAGTTTAGCCGAGGTGGAAAAACTAGCGGGAGGGCCATCCGGGGAGCTGTTTTTT
TRBV9	TRBD2	few	TRBJ2-3	CASSGTSGGGRGTDTQYF	TGTGCCAGCAGCGGGACTAGCGGGGGCGGAAGGGGCACAGATACGCAGTATTTT